This T cell receptor (beta chain) was recovered during a study of T cell repertoires in cytomegalovirus infection. At the level of the study: Recently identified HLA-C-restricted CMV epitopes were among the peptides used. Shared public TCR beta signatures pointed to both CMV infection and a matching HLA type.

CDR1 is SEHNR and CDR2 is FQNEAQ in the germline V gene (reference sequence). V was trimmed by 7 bases and J by 3 bases, leaving 17 bases between them. The CDR3 consists of 15 residues. Study outcomes and limitations: Dominant in the ex vivo response were TCR beta clonotypes restricted by HLA-C and specific for CMV. Identification of carriers of CMV plus the relevant HLA was achieved through cumulative public TCR beta family frequency.

TCRdb fed the reads into MiXCR, producing one record per CDR3 protein. The table shows 200,000 or so distinct CDR3 sequences, with 35% to 45% occurring only once. About this clonotype: What it binds is not known.

The specimen comprised CD8+ T cells from cultured PBMCs, sampled from culture after CMV antigen stimulation. V usage is TRBV7-9 and J usage is TRBJ2-3, with D possibly matching TRBD2 (6 bases). The sequence derives from a human donor in good health (CMV status not recorded). Some clones in this sample may be carry-over from other donors' samples. The CDR3 sequence: CASTLTLAVTDTQYF. DNA of the CDR3: TGTGCCAGCACCCTGACACTAGCCGTAACAGATACGCAGTATTTT.